What follows describes a single T cell receptor beta chain. These data come from a study of cytomegalovirus exposure and HLA in healthy donors. Across the whole study: Previous work identified 90 million to 130 million unique TCR beta sequences from some 170 million T cells.

Primers included in the PCR were 60 Vbeta and 13 Jbeta primers. Here immunoSEQ multiplex PCR was the method, and the copy in TCRdb shows in-frame clones only, minus some. The sample includes over 150,000 clones, around four fifths of them seen just once. In germline, CDR1 is WNHNN, CDR2 SYGVQD (reference sequence). The CDR3 runs 14 residues. V lost 3 bases and J 3 bases, leaving 9 bases between the germline ends. The chain combines TRBV10-1 with TRBJ2-1; D might be TRBD1 (5 bases). The sequencing input was PBMCs. This receptor was taken from a woman in her 50s in good health and CMV-seropositive. The CDR3 loop is CASSEGAVYNEQFF. The CDR3 DNA is TGCGCCAGCAGTGAAGGGGCGGTCTACAATGAGCAGTTCTTC.